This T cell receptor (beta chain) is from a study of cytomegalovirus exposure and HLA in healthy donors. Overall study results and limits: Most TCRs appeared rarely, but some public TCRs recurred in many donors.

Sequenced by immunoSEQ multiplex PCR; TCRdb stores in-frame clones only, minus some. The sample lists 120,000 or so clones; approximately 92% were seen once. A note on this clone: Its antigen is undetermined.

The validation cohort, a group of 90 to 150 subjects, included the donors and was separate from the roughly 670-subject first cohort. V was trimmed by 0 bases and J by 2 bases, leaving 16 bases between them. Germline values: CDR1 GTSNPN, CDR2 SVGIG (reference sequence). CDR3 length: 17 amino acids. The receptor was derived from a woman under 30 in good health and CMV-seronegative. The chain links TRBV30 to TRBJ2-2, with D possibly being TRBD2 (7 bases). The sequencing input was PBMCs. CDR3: CAWSVIVGGQNTGELFF. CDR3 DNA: TGTGCCTGGAGTGTAATAGTCGGGGGGCAAAACACCGGGGAGCTGTTTTTT.